This TCR beta chain was sequenced in a study of blood T cell repertoires in COVID-19. The wider study: Samples of COVID-19 (acute and convalescent) were obtained from the United States, Italy and Spain.

The V end was cut by 1 base, the J end by 5 bases, with 15 bases between. This CDR3 region has 15 residues. Germline V gene lookup returns CDR1 SGHDT and CDR2 YYEEEE. Recruitment covered about two dozen US areas and drew participants whose ages spanned about 18 to 95 years. Participants had their cohort set by participant-reported clinical history. This table comes from immunoSEQ multiplex PCR, and its TCRdb copy is limited to in-frame clones, with some not included. The top ten clones hold roughly 1% of a sample with 300,000 to 400,000 clones, 87% of them seen once. This receptor was identified in a woman in her 30s who had recovered from COVID-19. Sample: PBMCs or T cells enriched from blood (not recorded which). This chain joins TRBV5-6 and TRBJ1-2; D call uncertain. The CDR3 is CASSLKGGLRYGYTF. The CDR3 DNA reads TGTGCCAGCAGCTTGAAGGGAGGTCTTAGGTATGGCTACACCTTC.